Below are 2 T cell receptor beta chains sequenced from a single sample in a study of tumor-infiltrating lymphocytes in primary liver carcinoma. Alongside blood RNA obtained from unsorted whole blood, germline DNA was also extracted. With around 490 ng total RNA as template and a constant-region primer, TCR beta cDNA was made. Libraries of TCR beta came from three nested multiplex PCR rounds with slightly modified ARM-PCR. Each of the first two PCR rounds ran approximately 9 cycles with TRBV1-TRBV30 forward and C-beta reverse primers. TCRdb redid the calling of the multiplex PCR reads with MiXCR, one entry per CDR3 protein. The sample holds approximately 310,000 distinct CDR3 sequences, 65% seen once. The specimen was peripheral blood. Receptor source: a middle-aged man with primary liver carcinoma and hepatitis B virus infection.

With respect to this clonotype: Given a much more abundant clone one base away, this may be a read error. V gene TRBV29-1 combines with J gene TRBJ2-4; no clear D gene. The CDR3 totals 12 residues. The germline gives CDR1 SQVTM, CDR2 ANQGSEA. V was shortened by 5 bases and J by 2 bases, with 7 bases between the two germline ends. DNA for the CDR3: TGCAGCGTTAGGGCCACCAAAAACATTCAGTACTTC. This codes for CSVRATKNIQYF. Supplemented by reference TRBV29-1 and TRBJ2-4, the full variable domain reads SAVISQKPSRDICQRGTSLTIQCQVDSQVTMMFWYRQQPGQSLTLIATANQGSEATYESGFVIDKFPISRPNLTFSTLTVSNMSPEDSSIYLCSVRATKNIQYFGAGTRLSVL.

The chain couples TRBV5-1 to TRBJ2-1, with 7 bases lining up with TRBD2. The CDR3 covers 17 residues. V shed 4 bases and J 0 bases; nucleotides not matched to a gene: 10. The germline V gene encodes CDR1 SGHRS and CDR2 YFSETQ. Here the CDR3 DNA reads TGCGCCAGCAGCGGGCCTGGGGCTAGCGGCTCCTACAATGAGCAGTTCTTC. This translates into CASSGPGASGSYNEQFF.